These T cell receptor beta chains were read from a single sample in a study of OX40 agonist ivuxolimab in advanced cancers. Measured with immunoSEQ multiplex PCR; TCRdb has only the in-frame clones, and not every one. The repertoire holds approximately 29,000 clones, with about 80% as singletons. The sample here was CD4+ or CD8+ T cells sorted from blood, taken in a trial of the OX40 agonist ivuxolimab. Every receptor here comes from an adult with an advanced solid tumor such as melanoma, head and neck, liver or kidney cancer. Each CDR3 is given with its conserved first and last residue. The D gene is left open where the match is weak. Clone sizes are given selectively: once, few, many, or a class where the clone is expanded.

V gene	clone size	J gene	D gene	CDR3 length	CDR3 protein	CDR3 DNA
TRBV5-6	-	TRBJ2-3	-	18	CASSGGKEMLAHTDTQYF	TGTGCCAGCAGTGGGGGGAAAGAAATGCTGGCTCACACAGATACGCAGTATTTT
TRBV9	few	TRBJ1-1	-	15	CASSVGGKMNTEAFF	TGTGCCAGCAGCGTGGGGGGGAAAATGAACACTGAAGCTTTCTTT
TRBV20-1	few	TRBJ1-1	-	11	CSARVVAEAFF	TGCAGTGCTAGAGTGGTGGCTGAAGCTTTCTTT
TRBV7-8	-	TRBJ1-5	TRBD1	14	CASSPGQGNQPQHF	TGTGCCAGCAGCCCAGGACAGGGCAATCAGCCCCAGCATTTT
TRBV2	-	TRBJ1-1	-	16	CASSLTGSLMNTEAFF	TGTGCCAGCAGCTTAACCGGATCTCTCATGAACACTGAAGCTTTCTTT
TRBV5-1	-	TRBJ1-6	-	22	CASSFWLRSGTDVNSYNSPLHF	TGCGCCAGCAGCTTTTGGCTTCGTAGTGGGACGGATGTAAACTCCTATAATTCACCCCTCCACTTT
TRBV4-3	-	TRBJ2-3	-	14	CASSQDGLTDTQYF	TGCGCCAGCAGCCAAGATGGGCTGACAGATACGCAGTATTTT
TRBV2	few	TRBJ2-3	TRBD2	15	CASSLAGGRADTQYF	TGTGCCAGCAGTCTCGCGGGGGGTCGAGCAGATACGCAGTATTTT
TRBV6-9	-	TRBJ1-6	-	14	CASSPPGTASPLHF	TGTGCCAGCAGTCCGCCTGGGACGGCTTCACCCCTCCACTTT
TRBV4-3	-	TRBJ2-1	TRBD2	16	CASSQEIAGGNNEQFF	TGCGCCAGCAGCCAGGAGATAGCGGGGGGAAACAATGAGCAGTTCTTC
TRBV11-2	-	TRBJ2-7	TRBD1	14	CASSFGTGLYEQYF	TGTGCCAGCAGCTTCGGGACAGGCCTCTACGAGCAGTACTTC
TRBV9	few	TRBJ2-3	-	15	CASSEGRKYTDTQYF	TGTGCCAGCAGCGAGGGACGGAAGTACACAGATACGCAGTATTTT
TRBV7-6	-	TRBJ2-7	-	14	CASSLGVGYYEQYF	TGTGCCAGCAGCTTGGGAGTAGGCTACTACGAGCAGTACTTC
TRBV7-2	-	TRBJ1-2	-	16	CASSLPTGPNVYGYTF	TGTGCCAGCAGCCTTCCAACAGGCCCGAATGTTTATGGCTACACCTTC
TRBV7-9	-	TRBJ2-7	-	11	CASSLDPEQYF	TGTGCCAGCAGCTTAGATCCCGAGCAGTACTTC
TRBV6-6	-	TRBJ2-1	-	13	CASSYSLVNEQFF	TGTGCCAGCAGTTACTCGCTCGTAAATGAGCAGTTCTTC
TRBV7-9	-	TRBJ2-7	-	12	CATAQGPYEQYF	TGTGCCACCGCACAGGGTCCCTACGAGCAGTACTTC
TRBV19	-	TRBJ2-4	-	12	CAVSGFENIQYF	TGTGCCGTCAGCGGATTTGAAAACATTCAGTACTTC
TRBV4-3	-	TRBJ2-7	-	15	CASRYALGDNYEQYF	TGCGCCAGCAGGTACGCGTTGGGGGACAACTACGAGCAGTACTTC
TRBV27	-	TRBJ1-1	TRBD1	15	CASSASTGAYTEAFF	TGTGCCAGCAGTGCCTCGACAGGGGCCTACACTGAAGCTTTCTTT
TRBV9	-	TRBJ2-3	-	12	CASSVGTDTQYF	TGTGCCAGCAGCGTAGGCACAGATACGCAGTATTTT
TRBV11-1	few	TRBJ1-3	TRBD1	16	CASSPTDRETGNTIYF	TGTGCCAGCAGCCCGACCGACAGGGAAACTGGAAACACCATATATTTT
TRBV19	-	TRBJ2-1	TRBD1	16	CASSIAVFDRVDEQFF	TGTGCCAGTAGTATAGCTGTCTTCGACAGGGTGGATGAGCAGTTCTTC
TRBV7-6	-	TRBJ2-5	-	12	CASRRWGETQYF	TGTGCCAGCAGACGGTGGGGTGAGACCCAGTACTTC
TRBV29-1	-	TRBJ1-4	TRBD1	16	CSVAGTVSATNEKLFF	TGCAGCGTTGCCGGGACAGTGTCTGCAACTAATGAAAAACTGTTTTTT
TRBV14	few	TRBJ2-2	-	15	CASSSGGNSAGELFF	TGTGCCAGCAGCTCGGGGGGCAACTCGGCCGGGGAGCTGTTTTTT
TRBV7-3	-	TRBJ2-3	TRBD2	18	CASSLAFVSGASTDTQYF	TGTGCCAGCAGCTTAGCCTTCGTTAGCGGGGCGAGCACAGATACGCAGTATTTT
TRBV6-5	medium-sized	TRBJ1-2	-	15	CASSYSMGYNYGYTF	TGTGCCAGCAGTTACTCGATGGGCTATAACTATGGCTACACCTTC
TRBV6-5	-	TRBJ1-1	-	14	CASSYGTQNTEAFF	TGTGCCAGCAGTTACGGGACACAGAACACTGAAGCTTTCTTT
TRBV2	once	TRBJ2-3	-	16	CASSQWDTPYTDTQYF	TGTGCCAGCAGTCAGTGGGACACCCCCTACACAGATACGCAGTATTTT
TRBV12-5	few	TRBJ2-2	-	14	CASQGTGNTGELFF	TGTGCTAGTCAAGGAACAGGGAACACCGGGGAGCTGTTTTTT
TRBV7-9	-	TRBJ2-7	-	12	CASSLDHYEQYF	TGTGCCAGCAGCTTGGATCACTACGAGCAGTACTTC
TRBV12-2	-	TRBJ2-5	-	15	CASRYRPGSQETQYF	TGTGCAAGTCGCTACCGGCCGGGGTCCCAAGAGACCCAGTACTTC
TRBV18	once	TRBJ2-3	TRBD1	14	CASSLGTGPNTQYF	TGTGCCAGCTCACTGGGGACAGGACCAAATACGCAGTATTTT
TRBV7-2	few	TRBJ2-5	-	17	CASSPWLAGGTQETQYF	TGTGCCAGCAGCCCCTGGCTAGCAGGAGGTACACAAGAGACCCAGTACTTC